This T cell receptor (beta chain) was sequenced during a study of T cells after yellow fever vaccination. This clonotype came up a few times. Its antigen is not known. This CDR3 spans 11 amino acids. Trimming cost V 8 bases and J 7 bases, with 11 bases left between them. Germline CDR1 SNHLY, CDR2 FYNNEI. General study points: In post-booster samples, most primary-vaccination clones reappeared (about 95% CD4, roughly 89% CD8). A faster peak, day 5 versus 15, was reached by the weaker secondary response.

TCRdb reprocessed the 5' RACE reads via MiXCR and lists one record per CDR3 protein. The table has about 550,000 distinct CDR3 sequences, around 21% seen once. The chain uses TRBV2 and TRBJ1-2, with a possible D match to TRBD1 (5 bases). The clonotype comes from a man younger than 45 who received the YFV17D yellow fever vaccine. The input for sequencing was PBMCs, taken 15 days after the yellow fever booster vaccination. The CDR3 DNA sequence: TGTGCCAGCGGGCAGGGACCTGGCTACACCTTC. It yields the protein CASGQGPGYTF.